The 11 T cell receptor beta chains in this list originate from one sample, sequenced in a study of blood T cell repertoires in COVID-19. Sequencing used immunoSEQ multiplex PCR; TCRdb keeps in-frame clones, though not all of them. The sample has about 280,000 clones; 90% are singletons. The sample was PBMCs or T cells enriched from blood (not recorded which). Receptors were obtained from a woman younger than 30 with acute COVID-19.

The chain recombines TRBV7-2 with TRBJ2-7; TRBD1 matches at 9 bases. CDR3 length: 14 amino acids. From germline, CDR1 is SGHTA and CDR2 FQGNSA. V gave up 5 bases and J gave up 4 bases; unmatched junction bases: 6. CDR3 sequence: CASSEQGALYEQYF. CDR3 sequence (DNA): TGTGCCAGCAGCGAACAGGGGGCTCTATACGAGCAGTACTTC.

The chain links TRBV4-2 to TRBJ1-2; TRBD1 might be the D (5 bases). V was trimmed by 3 bases and J by 2 bases, leaving 10 bases between them. Germline V gene data show CDR1 as LGHNA and CDR2 as YNFKEQ. The CDR3 is made up of 14 amino acids. The chain's CDR3 is CASSHEDRNYGYTF. CDR3 bases: TGTGCCAGCAGCCACGAAGACAGAAACTATGGCTACACCTTC.

V and J are TRBV21-1 and TRBJ2-7; the D call of TRBD1 is as the table states it, not checked on the DNA. TRBV21-1 is termed a pseudogene. The CDR3 extends over 15 amino acids. CDR3 in amino acids: CASSKPRQGAYEQYF. The CDR3 DNA reads TGTGCCAGCAGCAAACCCCGACAGGGGGCCTACGAGCAGTACTTC.

V gene TRBV6-5 combines with J gene TRBJ2-5, with 8 bases fitting TRBD2. Germline V CDR1 and CDR2: MNHEY, SVGAGI. With 10 bases clipped from V and 2 bases from J, the junction kept 9 bases outside the gene matches. The CDR3 consists of 14 residues. The DNA for the CDR3 is TGTGCCATCAGGCGACTAGCGCAACAAGAGACCCAGTACTTC. It translates to CAIRRLAQQETQYF.

The chain employs TRBV4-2 and TRBJ2-3; the match to TRBD2 covers 12 bases. CDR3 length: 19 amino acids. V trimming: 6 bases; J trimming: 2 bases; junction bases outside the gene matches: 15. Germline CDR1 is LGHNA and CDR2 is YNFKEQ. CDR3 region: CASRNSALTSGRLTDTQYF. The CDR3 nucleotides read TGTGCCAGCAGAAACTCAGCCCTGACTAGCGGGAGACTCACAGATACGCAGTATTTT.

The chain has TRBV14 and TRBJ2-7, with D possibly matching TRBD1 (6 bases). The CDR3 is 15 residues long. The V end was cut by 0 bases, the J end by 5 bases, with 14 bases between. Germline CDR1 reads SGHDN; CDR2 reads FVKESK. The CDR3 DNA reads TGTGCCAGCAGCCAAGATTGGACAGCCGGCAACGAGCAGTACTTC. It encodes CASSQDWTAGNEQYF.

The chain couples TRBV27 to TRBJ2-7; the match to TRBD2 covers 7 bases. The germline V gene encodes CDR1 MNHEY and CDR2 SMNVEV (reference sequence). Germline trimming cut 3 bases from V and 5 bases from J; bases unmatched to any gene: 7. This CDR3 is built from 14 residues. CDR3 coding DNA: TGTGCCAGCAGTTTGGGGTTACTAGCGCACGAGCAGTACTTC. As protein: CASSLGLLAHEQYF.

This clone was found a few times. V is TRBV10-3 and J is TRBJ2-1; D possibly corresponds to TRBD2 (6 bases). The CDR3 covers 15 residues. V dropped 3 bases and J dropped 2 bases, with 11 bases sitting between them. Germline lookup yields CDR1 ENHRY and CDR2 SYGVKD. The CDR3 DNA follows: TGTGCCATCAGTGATACGGGACTCCCCTACAATGAGCAGTTCTTC. It is translated as CAISDTGLPYNEQFF.

This sequence joins TRBV2 and TRBJ1-1; 7 bases match TRBD1. The CDR3 runs 12 residues. Germline V gene sequence: CDR1 SNHLY, CDR2 FYNNEI. Trimming cost V 7 bases and J 8 bases; bases outside gene matches: 7. Here the CDR3 DNA reads TGTGCCAGCACCCTGGAGGGGGCGGAAGCTTTCTTT. Its translation: CASTLEGAEAFF. Full variable domain (missing parts from reference TRBV2 and TRBJ1-1): EPEVTQTPSHQVTQMGQEVILRCVPISNHLYFYWYRQILGQKVEFLVSFYNNEISEKSEIFDDQFSVERPDGSNFTLKIRSTKLEDSAMYFCASTLEGAEAFFGQGTRLTVV.

The rearrangement joins TRBV6-1 to TRBJ2-7; a weak D match, TRBD1 (5 bases). The V gene lost 6 bases and the J gene lost 6 bases, with 12 bases spanning the gap. The germline gives CDR1 MNHNS, CDR2 SASEGT. The CDR3 covers 12 residues. The CDR3, as DNA: TGTGCCAGCAGCACAGGTTGGGGCGAGCAGTACTTC. Translating gives CASSTGWGEQYF.

CDR3 protein: CATSMGGRSTDTQYF. DNA of the CDR3: TGTGCCACCAGTATGGGCGGGAGGTCCACAGATACGCAGTATTTT. This chain uses TRBV24-1 with TRBJ2-3; 8 bases fit TRBD2. There are 15 residues in the CDR3. Trimming took 6 bases from V and 2 from J; bases not matched to a gene: 6. Germline V gene data show CDR1 as KGHDR and CDR2 as SFDVKD.